This T cell receptor beta chain was identified in a study of T cell changes during pregnancy in multiple sclerosis. The CDR3 is 16 amino acids. V lost 8 bases, J lost 0 bases, and 9 bases stayed unmatched. Germline CDR1 reads WSHSY; CDR2 reads SAAADI. In its sample, this clone was seen once. Here immunoSEQ multiplex PCR was the method, and the copy in TCRdb shows in-frame clones only, minus some. The profile covers tens of thousands of clones, with around 90% appearing a single time and 3.5% to 4.5% taken by the ten largest. Here the sequenced sample was peripheral blood, taken in the second trimester of pregnancy. V and J are TRBV10-2 and TRBJ2-3, with 9 bases aligning to TRBD2. This TCR was recovered from a female donor in good health, enrolled as a control in a pregnancy study. CDR3 in amino acids: CASRAGAGGSTDTQYF. For the CDR3, the DNA is TGCGCCAGCCGGGCAGGAGCGGGGGGTAGCACAGATACGCAGTATTTT.